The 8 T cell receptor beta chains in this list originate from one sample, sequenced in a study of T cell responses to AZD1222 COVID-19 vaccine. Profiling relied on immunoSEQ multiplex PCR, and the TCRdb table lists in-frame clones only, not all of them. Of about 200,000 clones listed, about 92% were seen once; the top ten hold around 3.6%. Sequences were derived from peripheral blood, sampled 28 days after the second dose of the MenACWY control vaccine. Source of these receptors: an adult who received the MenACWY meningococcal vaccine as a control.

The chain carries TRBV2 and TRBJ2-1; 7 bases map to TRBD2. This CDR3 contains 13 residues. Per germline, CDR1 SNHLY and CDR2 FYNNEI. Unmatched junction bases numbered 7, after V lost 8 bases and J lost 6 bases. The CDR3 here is CASAWLAVNEQFF. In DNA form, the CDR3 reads TGTGCCAGCGCGTGGCTAGCGGTCAATGAGCAGTTCTTC.

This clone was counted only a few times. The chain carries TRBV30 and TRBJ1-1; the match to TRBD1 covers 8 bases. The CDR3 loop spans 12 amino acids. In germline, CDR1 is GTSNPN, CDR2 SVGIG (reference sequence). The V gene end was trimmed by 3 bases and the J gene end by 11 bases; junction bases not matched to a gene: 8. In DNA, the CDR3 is TGTGCCTGGAGCCCTACGGACAGGGAGGCTTTCTTT. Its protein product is CAWSPTDREAFF.

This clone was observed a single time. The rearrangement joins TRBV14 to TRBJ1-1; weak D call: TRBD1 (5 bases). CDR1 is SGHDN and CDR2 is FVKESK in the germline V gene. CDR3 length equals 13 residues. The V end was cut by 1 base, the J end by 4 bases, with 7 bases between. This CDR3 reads CASSQGTGTEAFF. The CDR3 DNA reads TGTGCCAGCAGCCAAGGCACAGGCACTGAAGCTTTCTTT. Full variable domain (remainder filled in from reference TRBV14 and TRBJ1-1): EAGVTQFPSHSVIEKGQTVTLRCDPISGHDNLYWYRRVMGKEIKFLLHFVKESKQDESGMPNNRFLAERTGGTYSTLKVQPAELEDSGVYFCASSQGTGTEAFFGQGTRLTVV.

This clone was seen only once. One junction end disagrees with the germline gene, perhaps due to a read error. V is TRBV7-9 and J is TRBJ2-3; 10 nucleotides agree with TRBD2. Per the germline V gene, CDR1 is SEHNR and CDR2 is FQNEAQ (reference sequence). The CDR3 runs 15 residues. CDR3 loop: CASSLAGASTDTQYF. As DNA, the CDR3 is TGTGCCAGCAGCCTAGCGGGAGCTAGCACAGATACGCAGTATTTT. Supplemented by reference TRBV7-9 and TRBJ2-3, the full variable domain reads DTGVSQNPRHKITKRGQNVTFRCDPISEHNRLYWYRQTLGQGPEFLTYFQNEAQLEKSRLLSDRFSAERPKGSFSTLEIQRTEQGDSAMYLCASSLAGASTDTQYFGPGTRLTVL.

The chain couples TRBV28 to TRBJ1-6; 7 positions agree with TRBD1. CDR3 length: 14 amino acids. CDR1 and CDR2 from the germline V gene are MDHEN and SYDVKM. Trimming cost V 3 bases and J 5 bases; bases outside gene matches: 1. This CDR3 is CASSFRGNNSPLHF. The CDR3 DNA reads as TGTGCCAGCAGTTTCAGGGGGAATAATTCACCCCTCCACTTT.

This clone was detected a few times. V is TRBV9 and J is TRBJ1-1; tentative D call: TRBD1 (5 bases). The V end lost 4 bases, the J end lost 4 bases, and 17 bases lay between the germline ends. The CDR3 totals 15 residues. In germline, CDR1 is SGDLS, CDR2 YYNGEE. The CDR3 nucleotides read TGTGCCAGCAGCCCGTCGGGCGGGGGTGGCACTGAAGCTTTCTTT. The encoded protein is CASSPSGGGGTEAFF.

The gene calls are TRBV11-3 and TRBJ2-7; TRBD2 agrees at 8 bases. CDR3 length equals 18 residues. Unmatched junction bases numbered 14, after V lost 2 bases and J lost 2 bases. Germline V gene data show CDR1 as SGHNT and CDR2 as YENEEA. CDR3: CASSLWGPSSGSPYEQYF. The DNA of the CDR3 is TGTGCCAGCAGCTTATGGGGGCCCTCTAGCGGGTCTCCCTACGAGCAGTACTTC. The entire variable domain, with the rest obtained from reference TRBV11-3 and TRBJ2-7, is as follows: EAGVVQSPRYKIIEKKQPVAFWCNPISGHNTLYWYLQNLGQGPELLIRYENEEAVDDSQLPKDRFSAERLKGVDSTLKIQPAELGDSAVYLCASSLWGPSSGSPYEQYFGPGTRLTVT.

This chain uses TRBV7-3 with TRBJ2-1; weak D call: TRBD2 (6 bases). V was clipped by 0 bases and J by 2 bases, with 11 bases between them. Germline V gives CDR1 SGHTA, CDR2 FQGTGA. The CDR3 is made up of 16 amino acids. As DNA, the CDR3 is TGTGCCAGCAGCTTAACCGGGGGAGGACCCTACAATGAGCAGTTCTTC. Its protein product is CASSLTGGGPYNEQFF.